A single sample gave rise to the 24 T cell receptor beta chains below, sequenced in a study of T cells in Graves' hyperthyroidism and ophthalmopathy. Amplification targeted TCR beta CDR3 regions from RNA transcripts. The HTBI primer set drove a first-round RT-PCR of the TCR CDR3. In TCRdb, the multiplex PCR reads were re-called with MiXCR into one record per CDR3 protein. The sample has under 350,000 distinct CDR3 sequences; about 15% are singletons. Sequencing was carried out using blood. All receptors derive from a woman aged 55 to 70 with Graves' ophthalmopathy.

In regard to this clonotype: Possible read error: a much larger clone is one base away. The rearrangement uses TRBV6-1 and TRBJ1-6; D unclear. Germline V gene sequence: CDR1 MNHNS, CDR2 SASEGT. This CDR3 comprises 13 residues. V was cut by 5 bases and J by 7 bases, with 9 bases left in between. The CDR3 sequence is CASSPTGNSPLHF. The CDR3 bases are TGTGCCAGCAGTCCAACTGGGAATTCACCCCTCCACTTT.

In this sample, this clonotype turned up many times. The chain combines TRBV2 with TRBJ2-5; TRBD1 matches at 8 bases. The CDR3 is made up of 17 amino acids. V gave up 6 bases and J gave up 5 bases; unmatched junction bases: 17. Germline assignment: CDR1 SNHLY and CDR2 FYNNEI. Here the CDR3 reads CASRSGVLGQALETQYF. In DNA form, the CDR3 reads TGTGCCAGCAGGAGTGGAGTTTTGGGACAGGCCTTGGAGACCCAGTACTTC.

This clonotype was detected only a few times. The chain joins TRBV20-1 to TRBJ2-3; 11 nucleotides match TRBD2. Trimming removed 0 bases from V and 6 bases from J; junction bases left unmatched: 17. The CDR3 is 19 residues long. Germline V CDR1 and CDR2: DFQATT, SNEGSKA (reference sequence). The chain's CDR3 is CSARETHSGGAPLWDTQYF. CDR3 bases: TGCAGTGCTAGAGAGACTCATAGCGGGGGGGCCCCACTGTGGGATACGCAGTATTTT.

This clonotype was observed at least ten times. The chain is built from TRBV20-1 and TRBJ2-3, with D possibly matching TRBD1 (5 bases). Trimming took off 2 bases at V and 0 bases at J, with 9 bases between the two ends. There are 14 residues in the CDR3. Germline CDR1 and CDR2: DFQATT and SNEGSKA (reference sequence). DNA for the CDR3: TGCAGTGCTAGATACAGGTCTAGCACAGATACGCAGTATTTT. Translation gives CSARYRSSTDTQYF.

This clonotype was picked up many times. This rearrangement joins TRBV3-1 to TRBJ1-5; no definite D call. Per germline, CDR1 LGHDT and CDR2 YNNKEL (reference sequence). This CDR3 comprises 13 residues. V was clipped by 0 bases and J by 5 bases, with 5 bases between them. CDR3 sequence (DNA): TGTGCCAGCAGCCAAGACAGATATCAGCCCCAGCATTTT. Its translation is CASSQDRYQPQHF.

This clonotype was observed many times. The chain combines TRBV18 with TRBJ1-4; D is unresolved. Germline CDR1 reads KGHSH; CDR2 reads LQKENI. V lost 3 bases, J lost 0 bases, and 8 bases lay in between. This CDR3 spans 15 amino acids. This CDR3 reads CASSPGTATNEKLFF. CDR3 in DNA: TGTGCCAGCTCACCGGGAACTGCAACTAATGAAAAACTGTTTTTT.

As to this clonotype: The germline gene is not matched at one end of the junction; a read error may be the cause. The rearrangement joins TRBV25-1 to TRBJ1-2; 8 nucleotides line up with TRBD1. The CDR3 is 15 amino acids. Germline V gene data show CDR1 as MGHDK and CDR2 as SYGVNS. CDR3 nucleotide sequence: TGTGCCAGCGGTGACCCGAGACAGGGGAGTATAGGCTACACCTTC. It codes for CASGDPRQGSIGYTF.

This clonotype was counted at least ten times. V is TRBV5-1 and J is TRBJ2-3; D is unclear. The V and J ends lost 0 bases and 2 bases respectively, with 13 bases between them. Germline V gene lookup returns CDR1 SGHRS and CDR2 YFSETQ. The CDR3 has 16 residues. CDR3: CASSLVPAIPTDTQYF. CDR3 coding DNA: TGCGCCAGCAGCTTGGTGCCCGCTATACCCACAGATACGCAGTATTTT.

This clonotype showed up just a few times. V is TRBV6-6 and J is TRBJ2-7; 7 nucleotides align to TRBD1. The junction had 7 bases not matched to a gene; V was cut back by 2 bases and J by 6 bases. The germline V gene encodes CDR1 MNHNY and CDR2 SVGAGI (reference sequence). The CDR3 sequence is 14 residues long. This CDR3 is CASSYGDRVREQYF. CDR3 DNA sequence: TGTGCCAGCAGTTACGGTGACAGGGTACGCGAGCAGTACTTC.

At least ten counts were recorded for this clonotype. This rearrangement joins TRBV5-1 to TRBJ1-1; D is uncertain. V was cut by 0 bases and J by 0 bases, with 6 bases left in between. The germline V gene has CDR1 SGHRS and CDR2 YFSETQ. The length of the CDR3 is 14 residues. The CDR3 DNA sequence: TGCGCCAGCAGCTTGGCGTACCTGAACACTGAAGCTTTCTTT. As protein: CASSLAYLNTEAFF.

The sample holds many counts of this clonotype. The chain combines TRBV20-1 with TRBJ2-1; D might be TRBD2 (5 bases). This CDR3 comprises 13 residues. Trimming took 2 bases from V and 3 from J, leaving 8 bases between them. Germline CDR1 is DFQATT and CDR2 is SNEGSKA (reference sequence). The CDR3 DNA is TGCAGTGCTAGAACGGGATACTACAATGAGCAGTTCTTC. Its translation is CSARTGYYNEQFF.

Turning to this clonotype: This may come from a read error, since a much larger clone is one base off. The chain carries TRBV7-9 and TRBJ2-7; no clear D gene. V was shortened by 2 bases and J by 3 bases, with 20 bases between the two germline ends. CDR1 and CDR2 (germline): SEHNR, FQNEAQ (reference sequence). The CDR3 is 17 residues long. CDR3 bases: TGTGCCAGCAGCTTATATACCACAAGGGCTTGGGTCTACGAGCAGTACTTC. It codes for CASSLYTTRAWVYEQYF.

On this clonotype itself: A much larger clone differs by one base, so this may be a read error. The rearrangement uses TRBV9 and TRBJ1-5; 9 nucleotides agree with TRBD1. The CDR3 is made up of 15 amino acids. Germline values: CDR1 SGDLS, CDR2 YYNGEE. The CDR3 sequence is CASTVGDRVNQPQHF. In nucleotides, the CDR3 is TGTGCCAGCACCGTAGGGGACAGGGTGAATCAGCCCCAGCATTTT.

The J gene is TRBJ2-1, the V gene TRBV19; TRBD2 agrees at 7 bases. Germline V gives CDR1 LNHDA, CDR2 SQIVND (reference sequence). This CDR3 spans 15 amino acids. Germline trimming cut 4 bases from V and 3 bases from J; bases unmatched to any gene: 6. CDR3 bases: TGTGCCAGTAGTAGGAGCGGGGTAGTCTACAATGAGCAGTTCTTC. Its translation is CASSRSGVVYNEQFF. The variable domain in full, completed from reference TRBV19 and TRBJ2-1, reads DGGITQSPKYLFRKEGQNVTLSCEQNLNHDAMYWYRQDPGQGLRLIYYSQIVNDFQKGDIAEGYSVSREKKESFPLTVTSAQKNPTAFYLCASSRSGVVYNEQFFGPGTRLTVL.

This clonotype was observed at least ten times. V and J are TRBV2 and TRBJ1-1, with 7 positions matching TRBD1. Trimming cost V 6 bases and J 0 bases; bases outside gene matches: 4. The germline CDR1 and CDR2 sequences are SNHLY and FYNNEI. The CDR3 is made up of 14 amino acids. DNA of the CDR3: TGTGCCAGCAGGGAGGGACAGATGAACACTGAAGCTTTCTTT. Translated: CASREGQMNTEAFF. Complete variable domain (other parts from reference TRBV2 and TRBJ1-1): EPEVTQTPSHQVTQMGQEVILRCVPISNHLYFYWYRQILGQKVEFLVSFYNNEISEKSEIFDDQFSVERPDGSNFTLKIRSTKLEDSAMYFCASREGQMNTEAFFGQGTRLTVV.

This clonotype was observed at least ten times. This sequence joins TRBV11-2 and TRBJ2-2, with no clear D. The CDR3 loop spans 12 amino acids. Trimming shortened V by 0 bases and J by 6 bases, and 2 bases separated the two germline ends. Germline assignment: CDR1 SGHAT and CDR2 FQNNGV. Here the CDR3 reads CASSLEAGELFF. The DNA of the CDR3 is TGTGCCAGCAGCTTAGAAGCCGGGGAGCTGTTTTTT.

The gene calls are TRBV4-3 and TRBJ2-6; TRBD2 agrees at 7 bases. Trimming removed 0 bases from V and 1 base from J; junction bases left unmatched: 0. CDR3 length: 16 residues. Per germline, CDR1 LGHNA and CDR2 YSLEER. DNA for the CDR3: TGCGCCAGCAGCCAAGAGGGGGGGTCTGGGGCCAACGTCCTGACTTTC. Translating it yields CASSQEGGSGANVLTF.

The rearrangement joins TRBV19 to TRBJ2-7, with a weak D call TRBD2 (5 bases). V was pared by 7 bases and J by 2 bases, with 15 bases between. The germline V gene has CDR1 LNHDA and CDR2 SQIVND (reference sequence). The CDR3 is 14 residues long. CDR3 region: CASTQRAGAYEQYF. The CDR3 DNA is TGTGCCAGTACCCAGAGGGCCGGGGCCTACGAGCAGTACTTC.

This chain uses TRBV19 with TRBJ1-1; TRBD1 matches 7 bases. J gave up 1 base and V 5 bases, and 7 bases lay outside the gene matches. The CDR3 sequence is 15 residues long. Germline CDR1 and CDR2: LNHDA and SQIVND (reference sequence). The CDR3 DNA sequence: TGTGCCAGTAGTCGACAGGGTAGGGGGAACACTGAAGCTTTCTTT. This encodes CASSRQGRGNTEAFF.

The table lists this clonotype with a few counts. V usage is TRBV18 and J usage is TRBJ2-4; D possibly corresponds to TRBD1 (6 bases). The CDR3 extends over 18 amino acids. The germline CDR1 and CDR2 sequences are KGHSH and LQKENI. The V gene lost 2 bases and the J gene lost 0 bases, with 17 bases spanning the gap. The CDR3 DNA is TGTGCCAGCTCACCAGTTGGTGGGGACACCTTAGCCAAAAACATTCAGTACTTC. It codes for CASSPVGGDTLAKNIQYF.

This clonotype has ten or more counts. This chain connects TRBV6-1 to TRBJ2-5; D perhaps matches TRBD2 (5 bases). In germline, CDR1 is MNHNS, CDR2 SASEGT. V was shortened by 3 bases and J by 5 bases, with 10 bases between the two germline ends. The CDR3 consists of 13 residues. DNA for the CDR3: TGTGCCAGCAGTGAGGTCCGGACTGAGACCCAGTACTTC. Its translation: CASSEVRTETQYF.

The chain couples TRBV2 to TRBJ2-1, with 11 bases that match TRBD2. With V trimmed by 5 bases and J by 6 bases, 9 bases remained unmatched. The CDR3 loop spans 16 amino acids. From germline, CDR1 is SNHLY and CDR2 FYNNEI. CDR3: CASSHSGRAAVNEQFF. The CDR3 DNA follows: TGTGCCAGCAGTCATAGCGGGAGGGCCGCGGTCAATGAGCAGTTCTTC.

A remark on this clonotype: A much larger clone lies a single base off, so this may be a read error. The chain is built from TRBV11-2 and TRBJ1-2; 8 nucleotides line up with TRBD1. CDR3 length equals 14 residues. CDR1 is SGHAT and CDR2 is FQNNGV in the germline V gene. Trimming at V came to 0 bases and at J to 8 bases, leaving 5 bases not matched to a gene. The CDR3, as DNA: TGTGCCAGCAGCTTAGAATTATCAGGGGGCGGCTACACCTTC. This codes for CASSLELSGGGYTF.

V gene TRBV9 combines with J gene TRBJ1-5; D might be TRBD1 (5 bases). Per the germline V gene, CDR1 is SGDLS and CDR2 is YYNGEE. Trimming removed 0 bases at V and 4 bases at J, with 8 bases between. The CDR3 is 14 residues long. CDR3 DNA sequence: TGTGCCAGCAGCGTAGGTCCAGGGAATCAGCCCCAGCATTTT. Protein sequence: CASSVGPGNQPQHF.